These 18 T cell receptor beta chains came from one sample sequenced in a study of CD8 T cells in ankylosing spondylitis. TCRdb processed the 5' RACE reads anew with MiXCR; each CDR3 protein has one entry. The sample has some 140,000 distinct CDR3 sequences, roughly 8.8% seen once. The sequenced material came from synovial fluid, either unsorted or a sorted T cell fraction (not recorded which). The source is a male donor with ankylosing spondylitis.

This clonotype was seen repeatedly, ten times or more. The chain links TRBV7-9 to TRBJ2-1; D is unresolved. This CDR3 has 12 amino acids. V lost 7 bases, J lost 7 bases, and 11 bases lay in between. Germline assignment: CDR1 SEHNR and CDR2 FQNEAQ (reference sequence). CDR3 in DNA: TGTGCCAGCAAGGGTCTCGGGAATGAGCAGTTCTTC. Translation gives CASKGLGNEQFF.

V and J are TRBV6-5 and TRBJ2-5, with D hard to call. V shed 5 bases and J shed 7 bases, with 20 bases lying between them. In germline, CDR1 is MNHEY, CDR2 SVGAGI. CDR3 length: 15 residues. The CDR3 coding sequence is TGTGCCAGCAGTAACGACCTATCTATTAGGGTGACCCAGTACTTC. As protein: CASSNDLSIRVTQYF.

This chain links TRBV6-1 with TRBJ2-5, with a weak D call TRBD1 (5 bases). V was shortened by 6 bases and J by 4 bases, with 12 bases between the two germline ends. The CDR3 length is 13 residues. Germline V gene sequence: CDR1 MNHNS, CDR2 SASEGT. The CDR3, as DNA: TGTGCCAGCAGCAAACAGGAGACAGAGACCCAGTACTTC. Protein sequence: CASSKQETETQYF.

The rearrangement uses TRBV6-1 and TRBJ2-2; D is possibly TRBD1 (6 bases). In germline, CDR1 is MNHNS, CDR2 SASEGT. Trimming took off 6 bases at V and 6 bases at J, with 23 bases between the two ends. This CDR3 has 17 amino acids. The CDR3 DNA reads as TGTGCCAGCAGCACCATCGGTCACAGGGCGATGGCCGGGGAGCTGTTTTTT. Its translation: CASSTIGHRAMAGELFF.

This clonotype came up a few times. CDR3 in amino acids: CASSLSGGHNEQFF. DNA for the CDR3: TGTGCCAGCAGCTTATCTGGCGGCCACAATGAGCAGTTCTTC. The chain joins TRBV11-3 to TRBJ2-1; D remains ambiguous. Trimming shortened V by 2 bases and J by 5 bases, and 10 bases separated the two germline ends. The CDR3 length is 14 residues. Germline CDR1 reads SGHNT; CDR2 reads YENEEA.

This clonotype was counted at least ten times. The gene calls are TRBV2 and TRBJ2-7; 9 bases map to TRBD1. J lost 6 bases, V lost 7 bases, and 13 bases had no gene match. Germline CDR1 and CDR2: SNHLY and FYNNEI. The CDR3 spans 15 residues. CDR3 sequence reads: CASNPGQGLRGEQYF. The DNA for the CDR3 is TGTGCCAGCAACCCCGGACAGGGGTTAAGGGGCGAGCAGTACTTC.

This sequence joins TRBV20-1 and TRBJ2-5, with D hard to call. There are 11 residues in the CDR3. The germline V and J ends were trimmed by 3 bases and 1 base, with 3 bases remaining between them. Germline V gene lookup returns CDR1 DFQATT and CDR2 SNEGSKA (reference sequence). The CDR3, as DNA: TGCAGTGCTAGTTCCCAAGAGACCCAGTACTTC. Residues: CSASSQETQYF.

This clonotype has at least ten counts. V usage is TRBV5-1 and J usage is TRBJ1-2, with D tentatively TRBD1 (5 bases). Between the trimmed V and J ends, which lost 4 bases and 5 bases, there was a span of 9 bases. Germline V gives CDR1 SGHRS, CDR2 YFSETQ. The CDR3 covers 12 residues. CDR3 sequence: CASSTDSYGYTF. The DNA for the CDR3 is TGCGCCAGCAGCACCGACAGTTATGGCTACACCTTC.

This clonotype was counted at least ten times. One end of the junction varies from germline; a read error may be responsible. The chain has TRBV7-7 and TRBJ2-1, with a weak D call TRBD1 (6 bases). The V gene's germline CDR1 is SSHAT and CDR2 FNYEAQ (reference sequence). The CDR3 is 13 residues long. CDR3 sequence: CASSLGTGQEQFF. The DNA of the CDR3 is TGTGCTAGCAGCTTGGGCACAGGGCAAGAGCAGTTCTTC.

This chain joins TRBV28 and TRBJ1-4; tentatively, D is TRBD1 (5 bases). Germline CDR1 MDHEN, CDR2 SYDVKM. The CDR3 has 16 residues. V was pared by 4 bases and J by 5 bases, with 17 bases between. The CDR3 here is CASSSAEGRGNEKLFF. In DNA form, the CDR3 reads TGTGCCAGCAGTTCCGCGGAGGGACGGGGGAATGAAAAACTGTTTTTT.

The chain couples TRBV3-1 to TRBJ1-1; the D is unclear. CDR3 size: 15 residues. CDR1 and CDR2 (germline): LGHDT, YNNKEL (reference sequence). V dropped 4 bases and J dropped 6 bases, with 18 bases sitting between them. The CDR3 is CASSLGRTVWSEAFF. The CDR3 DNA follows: TGTGCCAGCAGCCTCGGAAGGACCGTCTGGTCTGAAGCTTTCTTT.

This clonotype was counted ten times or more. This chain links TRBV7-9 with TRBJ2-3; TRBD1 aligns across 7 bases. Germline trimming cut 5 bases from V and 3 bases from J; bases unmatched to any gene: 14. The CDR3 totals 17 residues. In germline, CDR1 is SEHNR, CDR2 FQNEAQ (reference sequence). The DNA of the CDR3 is TGTGCCAGCAGCCGACCTACGGCGACAGGGAGAACAGATACGCAGTATTTT. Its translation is CASSRPTATGRTDTQYF.

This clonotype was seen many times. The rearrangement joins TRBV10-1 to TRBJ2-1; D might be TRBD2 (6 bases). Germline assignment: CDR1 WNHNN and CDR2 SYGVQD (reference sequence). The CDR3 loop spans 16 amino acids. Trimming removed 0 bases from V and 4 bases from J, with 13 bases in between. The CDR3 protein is CASSESAGGPYNEQFF. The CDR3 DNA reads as TGCGCCAGCAGTGAGTCGGCCGGGGGTCCATACAATGAGCAGTTCTTC.

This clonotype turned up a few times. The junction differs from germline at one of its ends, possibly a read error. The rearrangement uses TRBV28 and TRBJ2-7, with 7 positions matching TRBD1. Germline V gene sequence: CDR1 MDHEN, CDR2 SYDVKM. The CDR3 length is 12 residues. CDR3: CASSTPTGRPFF. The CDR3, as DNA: TGTGCCAGCAGTACCCCGACAGGGAGACCCTTCTTC.

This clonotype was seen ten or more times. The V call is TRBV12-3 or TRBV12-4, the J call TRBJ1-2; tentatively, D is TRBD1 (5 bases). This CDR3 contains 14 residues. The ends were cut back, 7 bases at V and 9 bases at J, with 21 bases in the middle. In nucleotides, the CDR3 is TGTGCCAGCACCCCATCGTGGGGCCAAGTTAGCTACACCTTC. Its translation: CASTPSWGQVSYTF.

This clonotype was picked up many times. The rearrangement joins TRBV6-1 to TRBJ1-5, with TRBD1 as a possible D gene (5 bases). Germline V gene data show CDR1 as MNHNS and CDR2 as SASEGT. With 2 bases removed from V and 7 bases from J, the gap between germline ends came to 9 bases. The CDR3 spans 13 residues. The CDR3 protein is CASSERQRQPQHF. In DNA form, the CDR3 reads TGTGCCAGCAGTGAAAGACAGCGGCAGCCCCAGCATTTT.

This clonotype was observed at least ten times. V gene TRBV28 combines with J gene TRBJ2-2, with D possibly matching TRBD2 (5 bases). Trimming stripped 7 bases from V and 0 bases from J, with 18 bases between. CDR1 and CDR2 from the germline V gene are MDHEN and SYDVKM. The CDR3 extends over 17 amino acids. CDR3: CASKVPLAQTNTGELFF. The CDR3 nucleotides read TGTGCCAGCAAAGTCCCCCTAGCCCAAACGAACACCGGGGAGCTGTTTTTT.

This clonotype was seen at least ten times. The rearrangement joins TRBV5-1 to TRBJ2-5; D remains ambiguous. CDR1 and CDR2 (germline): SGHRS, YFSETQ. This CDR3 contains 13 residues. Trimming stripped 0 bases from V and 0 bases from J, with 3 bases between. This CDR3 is CASSLADQETQYF. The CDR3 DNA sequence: TGCGCCAGCAGCTTGGCCGACCAAGAGACCCAGTACTTC.